The source of this TCR beta chain is a study of glioma-infiltrating T cells after dendritic cell vaccination. Study-wide context: Dendritic cell vaccine was injected intradermally three times, biweekly.

The CDR3 is 15 amino acids. V was shortened by 0 bases and J by 0 bases, with 6 bases between the two germline ends. CDR1 is MNHEY and CDR2 is SVGAGI in the germline V gene. Sequencing was performed with immunoSEQ multiplex PCR; in TCRdb, only in-frame clones are kept and a portion is missing. The repertoire holds around 100,000 clones, with roughly 76% as singletons. This chain links TRBV6-5 with TRBJ1-3; D is uncertain. The source is a human donor with glioblastoma. The sequencing used blood, collected before dendritic cell vaccination. CDR3 coding DNA: TGTGCCAGCAGTTACTCTGGGCCCTCTGGAAACACCATATATTTT. Amino acids: CASSYSGPSGNTIYF.